The clone carrying this T cell receptor beta chain showed up just a few times. The sample is drawn from a study of blood T cell repertoires in COVID-19. Whole-study context: COVID-19 samples collected from the United States, Italy and Spain covered acute and convalescent phases. Sources were T cells, B-cell-depleted T cells, or PBMCs; the material itself was cDNA or gDNA.

Trimming shortened V by 5 bases and J by 4 bases, and 18 bases separated the two germline ends. Per the germline V gene, CDR1 is SNHLY and CDR2 is FYNNEI. CDR3 length equals 16 residues. In the original workflow: Using reference gene primer amplification, nucleated cell counts were estimated. The repertoire was sequenced with immunoSEQ multiplex PCR; TCRdb's copy has only in-frame clones and lacks some. D and trimming were read from the DNA, whereas the V and J calls and clone size are those reported in that table. The data hold about 230,000 clones, with about 85% observed a single time. The sample taken for sequencing was peripheral blood. The clonotype comes from a man aged 40-50 years with acute or convalescent COVID-19. The V call is TRBV2, the J call TRBJ1-3; D call uncertain. The CDR3 loop reads CASSPLEGFGGNTIYF. For the CDR3, the DNA is TGTGCCAGCAGTCCCCTCGAGGGTTTCGGGGGAAACACCATATATTTT. Full variable domain (remainder filled in from reference TRBV2 and TRBJ1-3): EPEVTQTPSHQVTQMGQEVILRCVPISNHLYFYWYRQILGQKVEFLVSFYNNEISEKSEIFDDQFSVERPDGSNFTLKIRSTKLEDSAMYFCASSPLEGFGGNTIYFGEGSWLTVV.